The T cell receptor (beta chain) described here comes from a study of T-cell reconstitution after alpha-beta-depleted transplantation in children. Study-wide findings and caveats: Diversity of TCRbeta at day 60 was high in some patients, arising from surviving recipient T cells and thymic progenitors. T-cell counts and diversity were attributed mostly to newly produced T cells one year after transplant. As was reported, about two months after transplant, alpha-beta T cells came from several hundred expanded graft clones.

Researchers prepared the TCRbeta library using unique molecular identifiers, the study reports. MiXCR, applied by TCRdb to the PCR reads, yields one record per CDR3 protein. This table holds about 160,000 distinct CDR3 sequences, roughly 11% found once. Trimming took 3 bases from V and 0 from J; bases not matched to a gene: 10. The CDR3 spans 19 residues. Germline CDR1 is LGHNA and CDR2 is YNFKEQ. This clonotype was counted at least ten times. The antigen is not known. The specimen comprised PBMCs, sampled before TCRalphabeta/CD19-depleted stem cell transplant. This clonotype was sampled from a boy younger than 10 with acute myeloid leukemia, due to receive a stem cell transplant. This chain uses TRBV4-2 with TRBJ2-6; 8 bases are shared with TRBD2. The CDR3 DNA reads TGTGCCAGCAGCCAGGACATAATAGCGGGGACCTCTGGGGCCAACGTCCTGACTTTC. Encoded protein: CASSQDIIAGTSGANVLTF.